Each of the 15 T cell receptor beta chains below was sequenced from the same sample in a study of cytomegalovirus exposure and HLA in healthy donors. The primer mix had 60 Vbeta and 13 Jbeta primers. TCRdb keeps only in-frame clones here, not all; method: immunoSEQ multiplex PCR. Altogether over 65,000 clones are present, roughly 80% being singletons, with the ten largest covering approximately 8%. Sequenced: PBMCs. These TCRs come from a man aged 60 to 69 in good health and CMV-seropositive.

This clone is a singleton in its sample. V gene TRBV4-2 combines with J gene TRBJ2-3; the match to TRBD2 covers 11 bases. Germline V gene data show CDR1 as LGHNA and CDR2 as YNFKEQ. The CDR3 sequence is 16 residues long. J gave up 5 bases and V 2 bases, and 6 bases lay outside the gene matches. CDR3 nucleotides: TGTGCCAGCAGCCAAATGACTAGCGGGGTGGGAGATACGCAGTATTTT. Its translation is CASSQMTSGVGDTQYF.

This clone was counted a few times. The chain joins TRBV5-5 to TRBJ1-4; TRBD1 matches at 8 bases. CDR1 SGHKS and CDR2 YYEKEE come from the germline V gene (reference sequence). This CDR3 contains 16 residues. V trimming: 3 bases; J trimming: 0 bases; junction bases outside the gene matches: 4. The CDR3 DNA follows: TGTGCCAGCAGCTCCACAGGGGGAGCAACTAATGAAAAACTGTTTTTT. As protein: CASSSTGGATNEKLFF.

The chain couples TRBV4-1 to TRBJ1-3; the D is unclear. V was pared by 1 base and J by 0 bases, with 19 bases between. Germline V gives CDR1 MGHRA, CDR2 YSYEKL. This CDR3 is 19 amino acids long. The chain's CDR3 is CASSQGGGRTINSGNTIYF. The CDR3 region has the DNA TGCGCCAGCAGCCAAGGAGGAGGGAGGACTATCAACTCTGGAAACACCATATATTTT.

This clone has only a few counts. The chain combines TRBV6-5 with TRBJ2-3; D might be TRBD2 (5 bases). The CDR3 runs 11 residues. From germline, CDR1 is MNHEY and CDR2 SVGAGI. The V end was cut by 8 bases, the J end by 6 bases, with 9 bases between. CDR3 DNA: TGTGCCAGCGTCCGCGGGGATACGCAGTATTTT. The encoded protein is CASVRGDTQYF.

This clone turned up a few times. V and J are TRBV6-5 and TRBJ2-1, with TRBD2 matching 13 bases. This CDR3 has 16 amino acids. J lost 7 bases, V lost 1 base, and 4 bases had no gene match. The germline V gene encodes CDR1 MNHEY and CDR2 SVGAGI. The CDR3 sequence is CASSYFWTSGSNEQFF. CDR3 coding DNA: TGTGCCAGCAGTTACTTTTGGACTAGCGGGAGTAATGAGCAGTTCTTC.

In this sample, this clone turned up a few times. This chain links TRBV5-1 with TRBJ2-1; 16 bases map to TRBD2. The junction had 7 bases not matched to a gene; V was cut back by 4 bases and J by 6 bases. The CDR3 extends over 17 amino acids. Germline CDR1 SGHRS, CDR2 YFSETQ. The chain's CDR3 is CASSPGLAGGFTNEQFF. The CDR3 DNA sequence: TGCGCCAGCAGCCCGGGACTAGCGGGGGGGTTTACCAATGAGCAGTTCTTC.

The genes are TRBV27 and TRBJ1-2; TRBD1 aligns across 8 bases. The CDR3 has 16 residues. Unmatched junction bases numbered 12, after V lost 6 bases and J lost 3 bases. In germline, CDR1 is MNHEY, CDR2 SMNVEV (reference sequence). CDR3 amino acids: CASRTPNTGGYYGYTF. The DNA for the CDR3 is TGTGCCAGCAGAACTCCGAATACAGGGGGTTACTATGGCTACACCTTC.

This clone was recorded a few times. This rearrangement joins TRBV6-5 to TRBJ1-5; tentative D call: TRBD1 (5 bases). V was trimmed by 6 bases and J by 4 bases, leaving 10 bases between them. Germline V gives CDR1 MNHEY, CDR2 SVGAGI. The CDR3 is 13 residues long. As DNA, the CDR3 is TGTGCCAGCAGCCGGACAAGGAATCAGCCCCAGCATTTT. Translating it yields CASSRTRNQPQHF.

This chain links TRBV29-1 with TRBJ1-3; maybe TRBD1 (6 bases). With 7 bases removed from V and 0 bases from J, the gap between germline ends came to 13 bases. The V gene's germline CDR1 is SQVTM and CDR2 ANQGSEA. CDR3 length: 14 residues. The CDR3 DNA sequence: TGCAGCGCCGACAGGTTGAGCTCTGGAAACACCATATATTTT. It translates to CSADRLSSGNTIYF.

J is TRBJ2-3 and V is TRBV27; possibly TRBD2 for D (6 bases). The CDR3 is 16 amino acids. V was clipped by 5 bases and J by 0 bases, with 15 bases between them. Germline values: CDR1 MNHEY, CDR2 SMNVEV (reference sequence). CDR3 sequence: CASSPRDSPSTDTQYF. CDR3 nucleotides: TGTGCCAGCAGTCCCCGGGACTCGCCTAGCACAGATACGCAGTATTTT.

The rearrangement links TRBV6-6 to TRBJ2-3; D gene ambiguous. The CDR3 has 13 residues. With 0 bases removed from V and 6 bases from J, the gap between germline ends came to 7 bases. In germline, CDR1 is MNHNY, CDR2 SVGAGI (reference sequence). CDR3 protein: CASSYSSADTQYF. CDR3 DNA: TGTGCCAGCAGTTACTCCAGCGCCGATACGCAGTATTTT.

This rearrangement joins TRBV2 to TRBJ2-1; the D gene is possibly TRBD1 (5 bases). CDR1 is SNHLY, CDR2 FYNNEI, per germline. This CDR3 contains 14 residues. With 7 bases removed from V and 2 bases from J, the gap between germline ends came to 12 bases. Here the CDR3 reads CASKLDRAYNEQFF. CDR3 DNA: TGTGCCAGCAAATTAGACAGAGCCTACAATGAGCAGTTCTTC.

This chain connects TRBV10-3 to TRBJ2-7; 11 positions agree with TRBD2. From germline, CDR1 is ENHRY and CDR2 SYGVKD. The CDR3 loop spans 15 amino acids. V shed 3 bases, J shed 6 bases, and the junction held 7 bases outside the gene matches. The CDR3: CAISDSGRARVEQYF. The CDR3 nucleotides read TGTGCCATCAGTGATAGCGGGAGGGCCCGGGTCGAGCAGTACTTC.

This clone was seen more than once but under ten times. The V gene is TRBV6-5, the J gene TRBJ1-2; TRBD1 matches 7 bases. With V trimmed by 5 bases and J by 7 bases, 4 bases remained unmatched. The CDR3 runs to 12 residues. CDR1 and CDR2 from the germline V gene are MNHEY and SVGAGI. Here the CDR3 reads CASSDRQGGYTF. The CDR3 coding sequence is TGTGCCAGCAGTGACCGACAGGGTGGCTACACCTTC.

J is TRBJ2-5 and V is TRBV5-1; 11 bases agree with TRBD1. The germline CDR1 and CDR2 sequences are SGHRS and YFSETQ. The trim removed 4 bases at V and 3 bases at J, leaving 5 bases unmatched. The length of the CDR3 is 15 residues. CDR3 in amino acids: CASSRDRGKEETQYF. CDR3 nucleotide sequence: TGCGCCAGCAGCAGGGACAGGGGGAAGGAAGAGACCCAGTACTTC. Full variable domain (outside the CDR3, taken from reference TRBV5-1 and TRBJ2-5): KAGVTQTPRYLIKTRGQQVTLSCSPISGHRSVSWYQQTPGQGLQFLFEYFSETQRNKGNFPGRFSGRQFSNSRSEMNVSTLELGDSALYLCASSRDRGKEETQYFGPGTRLLVL.